These T cell receptor beta chains were read from a single sample in a study of Tregs in tolerant kidney transplant recipients. The assay was immunoSEQ multiplex PCR, and TCRdb's table has in-frame clones only and misses some. Of about 88,000 clones listed, around nine tenths are singletons. The material sequenced was CD8+ T cells from blood. The receptors stem from a human donor in good health. Both conserved end residues are part of each CDR3. D genes are given only for firm matches. Size is stated for part of the rows, as once, few or many counts, or as a class when the clone is expanded.

.	17	TRBV4-2	.	TRBJ2-2	TGTGCCAGCAGCCAAGATCCGGCAGGGGCTGTCACCGGGGAGCTGTTTTTT	CASSQDPAGAVTGELFF
TRBD1	16	TRBV4-1	.	TRBJ2-7	TGCGCCAGCAGCCCGCCGGGGACAGGGCCCTCCTACGAGCAGTACTTC	CASSPPGTGPSYEQYF
.	12	TRBV7-9	.	TRBJ1-5	TGTGCCAACAGCTTAGAGGGGCAGCCCCAGCATTTT	CANSLEGQPQHF
TRBD1	14	TRBV10-3	once	TRBJ1-3	TGTGCCATCAATCCAGGACAGGGTCTGGACACCATATATTTT	CAINPGQGLDTIYF
.	16	TRBV7-9	.	TRBJ2-5	TGTGCCAGCAGCTTACCGGCTTCCAGACCCCAAGAGACCCAGTACTTC	CASSLPASRPQETQYF
.	14	TRBV27	.	TRBJ2-3	TGTGCCAGCAGTCCCCCTGGGCCGAAAGATACGCAGTATTTT	CASSPPGPKDTQYF
.	18	TRBV10-3	.	TRBJ1-6	TGTGCCATCAGTGGCGGGACCGAACGGAGCTCCTATAATTCACCCCTCCACTTT	CAISGGTERSSYNSPLHF
.	16	TRBV27	.	TRBJ1-4	TGTGCCAGCAGTTTAGGAGTGGGTGCAACTAATGAAAAACTGTTTTTT	CASSLGVGATNEKLFF
.	13	TRBV5-1	.	TRBJ2-7	TGCGCCAGCAGCTTGGCCGGACCCTACGAGCAGTACTTC	CASSLAGPYEQYF
.	14	TRBV27	.	TRBJ1-2	TGTGCCAGCAGTTTCTCAGGGGCCGACTATGGCTACACCTTC	CASSFSGADYGYTF
TRBD1	15	TRBV7-9	.	TRBJ2-7	TGTGCCAGCAGCTTAGGGGGCAGGGGGACCTACGAGCAGTACTTC	CASSLGGRGTYEQYF
.	11	TRBV29-1	once	TRBJ2-1	TGCAGCGTTGTGTCCCACAATGAGCAGTTCTTC	CSVVSHNEQFF
.	16	TRBV4-1	.	TRBJ1-1	TGCGCCAGCAGCCACCCCAAGACGGGGGGGCACACTGAAGCTTTCTTT	CASSHPKTGGHTEAFF
.	17	TRBV9	.	TRBJ1-1	TGTGCCAGCAGCGTAGATCTCACAGACTACATGAACACTGAAGCTTTCTTT	CASSVDLTDYMNTEAFF
.	13	TRBV27	.	TRBJ2-7	TGTGCCAGCAGTTTACGCGCCTCCTACGAGCAGTACTTC	CASSLRASYEQYF
TRBD1	15	TRBV2	.	TRBJ1-1	TGTGCCAGCAGTGGGCAACAGGGGTCTAACACTGAAGCTTTCTTT	CASSGQQGSNTEAFF
.	14	TRBV13	once	TRBJ2-7	TGTGCCAGCAGCTTAGCAGCGTCCACCCACGAGCAGTACTTC	CASSLAASTHEQYF
TRBD2	17	TRBV5-1	.	TRBJ2-5	TGCGCCAGCAGCTTGCGGGCTAGCGGGGCGTACCAAGAGACCCAGTACTTC	CASSLRASGAYQETQYF
.	16	TRBV4-1	.	TRBJ2-2	TGCGCCAGCAGCCAACTCCCAGCGGGGAACACCGGGGAGCTGTTTTTT	CASSQLPAGNTGELFF